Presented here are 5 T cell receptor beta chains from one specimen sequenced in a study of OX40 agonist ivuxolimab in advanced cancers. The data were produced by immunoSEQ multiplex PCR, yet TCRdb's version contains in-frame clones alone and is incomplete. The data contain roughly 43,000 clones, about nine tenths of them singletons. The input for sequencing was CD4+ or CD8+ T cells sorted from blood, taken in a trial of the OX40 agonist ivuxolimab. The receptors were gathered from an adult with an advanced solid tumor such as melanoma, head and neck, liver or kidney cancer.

CDR3 coding DNA: TGTGCCAGCAGTTACTCGAACCCCTTATTCGCCAACGTCCTGACTTTC. As protein: CASSYSNPLFANVLTF. The chain couples TRBV6-6 to TRBJ2-6; the D is unclear. CDR1 and CDR2 from the germline V gene are MNHNY and SVGAGI (reference sequence). Trimming cost V 0 bases and J 7 bases, with 13 bases left between them. This CDR3 is 16 amino acids long.

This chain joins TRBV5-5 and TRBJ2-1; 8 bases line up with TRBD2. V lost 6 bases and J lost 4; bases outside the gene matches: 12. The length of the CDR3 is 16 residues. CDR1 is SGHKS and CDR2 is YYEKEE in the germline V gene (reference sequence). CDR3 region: CASNAYSGIRYNEQFF. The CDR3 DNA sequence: TGTGCCAGCAACGCATATAGCGGGATAAGATACAATGAGCAGTTCTTC. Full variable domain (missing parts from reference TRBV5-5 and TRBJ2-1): DAGVTQSPTHLIKTRGQQVTLRCSPISGHKSVSWYQQVLGQGPQFIFQYYEKEERGRGNFPDRFSARQFPNYSSELNVNALLLGDSALYLCASNAYSGIRYNEQFFGPGTRLTVL.

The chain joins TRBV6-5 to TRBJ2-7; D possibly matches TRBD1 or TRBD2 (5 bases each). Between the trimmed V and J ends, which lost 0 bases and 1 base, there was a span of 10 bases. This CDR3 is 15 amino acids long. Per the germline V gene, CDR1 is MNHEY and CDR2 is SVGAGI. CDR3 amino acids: CASSYSIGGSYEQYF. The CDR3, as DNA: TGTGCCAGCAGTTACTCGATTGGGGGTTCCTACGAGCAGTACTTC.

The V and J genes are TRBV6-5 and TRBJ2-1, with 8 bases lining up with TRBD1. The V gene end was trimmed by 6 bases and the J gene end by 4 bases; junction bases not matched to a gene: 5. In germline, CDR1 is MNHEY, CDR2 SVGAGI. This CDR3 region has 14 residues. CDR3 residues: CASSRQGYYNEQFF. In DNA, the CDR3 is TGTGCCAGCAGCCGACAGGGGTATTACAATGAGCAGTTCTTC.

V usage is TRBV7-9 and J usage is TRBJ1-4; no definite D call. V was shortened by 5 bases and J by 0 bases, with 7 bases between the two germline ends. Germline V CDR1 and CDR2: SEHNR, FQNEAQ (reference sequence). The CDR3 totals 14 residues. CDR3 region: CASSRLATNEKLFF. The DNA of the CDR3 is TGTGCCAGCAGCCGACTTGCAACTAATGAAAAACTGTTTTTT.